These 19 T cell receptor beta chains share one sample of origin, sequenced in a study of regulatory T cells in long-lasting Graves disease. Sample time point: persistent/refractory GD, antithyroid drugs over 5 years with positive TRAb. Researchers made the TCR library from RNA that was extracted from PBMCs. Arm-PCR of CDR3 regions and iRepertoire HTBI primers were the basis on which TCR beta libraries were built. TCRdb reprocessed the multiplex PCR reads with MiXCR, giving one entry per CDR3 protein. The profile shows 350,000 to 450,000 distinct CDR3 sequences, approximately 22% of them singletons. Here the sequenced sample was peripheral blood mononuclear cells (PBMCs), taken when the disease was refractory, from a patient treated with antithyroid drugs. The origin of the receptors is a female donor with Graves disease.

This sequence joins TRBV27 and TRBJ2-7; TRBD1 aligns across 9 bases. Germline CDR1 MNHEY, CDR2 SMNVEV (reference sequence). The V segment lost 3 bases and the J segment 5 bases; nucleotides outside the gene matches: 8. The CDR3 loop spans 15 amino acids. The CDR3 DNA reads TGTGCCAGCAGTTTTGGGGGGGGGACAGGGAACGAGCAGTACTTC. This encodes CASSFGGGTGNEQYF.

In its sample, this clonotype was seen a few times. The genes are TRBV28 and TRBJ2-1, with D perhaps matching TRBD1 (6 bases). Germline V gene data show CDR1 as MDHEN and CDR2 as SYDVKM. This CDR3 spans 15 amino acids. V gave up 2 bases and J gave up 0 bases, with 8 bases separating them. CDR3: CASSLVQGSYNEQFF. CDR3 nucleotides: TGTGCCAGCAGTTTAGTACAGGGCTCCTACAATGAGCAGTTCTTC.

The gene calls are TRBV5-8 and TRBJ1-6; no definite D call. With 0 bases removed from V and 6 bases from J, the gap between germline ends came to 10 bases. This CDR3 spans 15 amino acids. Germline assignment: CDR1 SGHTS and CDR2 YDEGEE. The CDR3 sequence: CASSLGTARNSPLHF. The CDR3 DNA follows: TGTGCCAGCAGCTTGGGGACGGCCCGTAATTCACCCCTCCACTTT.

This clonotype has at least ten counts. The J gene is TRBJ1-1, the V gene TRBV12-3 or TRBV12-4, with D possibly matching TRBD1 (6 bases). The V and J ends lost 5 bases and 6 bases respectively, with 10 bases between them. The CDR3 is made up of 12 amino acids. CDR3 in amino acids: CASSDRIAEAFF. CDR3 in DNA: TGTGCCAGCAGTGACAGGATCGCTGAAGCTTTCTTT.

The CDR3 is CASRARGADTQYF. The CDR3 DNA reads as TGTGCCAGCAGGGCGAGGGGGGCAGATACGCAGTATTTT. The genes are TRBV12-3 or TRBV12-4 and TRBJ2-3, with D perhaps being TRBD1 or TRBD2 (6 bases each). Trimming removed 6 bases at V and 4 bases at J, with 11 bases between. The CDR3 contains 13 residues.

Here the CDR3 reads CASSSRSLAGTYNEQFF. In DNA form, the CDR3 reads TGTGCCAGCAGTTCCCGATCTCTAGCGGGAACCTACAATGAGCAGTTCTTC. The rearrangement joins TRBV28 to TRBJ2-1, with 9 bases identical to TRBD2. Germline V gene data show CDR1 as MDHEN and CDR2 as SYDVKM. CDR3 size: 17 residues. V lost 4 bases to trimming and J lost 2 bases; unmatched junction nucleotides: 9.

This chain uses TRBV20-1 with TRBJ1-1; 7 bases are a match to TRBD1. Germline V gives CDR1 DFQATT, CDR2 SNEGSKA (reference sequence). The CDR3 runs to 15 residues. V shed 3 bases and J 0 bases; nucleotides not matched to a gene: 7. CDR3 in DNA: TGCAGTGCTAGTGTCAGGGGGGGCCTGAACACTGAAGCTTTCTTT. Amino acid sequence: CSASVRGGLNTEAFF.

This clonotype was seen repeatedly, ten times or more. The chain couples TRBV15 to TRBJ1-5; 8 nucleotides line up with TRBD1. Germline V gene data show CDR1 as LNHNV and CDR2 as YYDKDF (reference sequence). Trimming at V came to 0 bases and at J to 2 bases, leaving 3 bases not matched to a gene. This CDR3 is built from 16 residues. This CDR3 reads CATSRDPGGGNQPQHF. The CDR3 nucleotides are TGTGCCACCAGCAGAGACCCAGGGGGCGGCAATCAGCCCCAGCATTTT.

V is TRBV15 and J is TRBJ2-5, with D possibly being TRBD1 (6 bases). The V end was cut by 2 bases, the J end by 1 base, with 8 bases between. CDR1 LNHNV and CDR2 YYDKDF come from the germline V gene (reference sequence). This CDR3 region has 14 residues. CDR3 nucleotides: TGTGCCACCAGCAGACGGACAGCCCAAGAGACCCAGTACTTC. Amino acid sequence: CATSRRTAQETQYF.

The rearrangement uses TRBV19 and TRBJ1-5, with unresolved D. Trimming removed 3 bases at V and 5 bases at J, with 5 bases between. The CDR3 runs to 12 residues. Germline-derived CDR1 and CDR2 are LNHDA and SQIVND (reference sequence). The CDR3 reads CASSILDQPQHF. Written as DNA, the CDR3 is TGTGCCAGTAGTATCCTAGATCAGCCCCAGCATTTT.

This clonotype was picked up a small number of times. J is TRBJ1-2 and V is TRBV5-1, with D perhaps TRBD1 (5 bases). The V end was cut by 5 bases, the J end by 0 bases, with 14 bases between. The CDR3 has 15 amino acids. Per the germline V gene, CDR1 is SGHRS and CDR2 is YFSETQ. The CDR3 region has the DNA TGCGCCAGCAGTGCCGCGGGGGGGTCTAACTATGGCTACACCTTC. Protein product: CASSAAGGSNYGYTF.

A few counts support this clonotype. V usage is TRBV9 and J usage is TRBJ2-7; TRBD1 or TRBD2 may be the D gene (5 bases each). With 3 bases removed from V and 1 base from J, the gap between germline ends came to 14 bases. In germline, CDR1 is SGDLS, CDR2 YYNGEE. The CDR3 consists of 15 residues. CDR3 DNA sequence: TGTGCCAGCAGCGCCGGGACCGAGAGATCCTACGAGCAGTACTTC. This encodes CASSAGTERSYEQYF.

This clonotype was detected only once. The chain carries TRBV9 and TRBJ2-7, with 10 bases fitting TRBD2. The CDR3 is 16 residues long. V dropped 4 bases and J dropped 0; count of bases not matched to a gene: 7. Germline assignment: CDR1 SGDLS and CDR2 YYNGEE. CDR3: CASSPRTSGISYEQYF. CDR3 DNA: TGTGCCAGCAGCCCCCGGACTAGCGGAATCTCCTACGAGCAGTACTTC.

This clonotype was observed at least ten times. The CDR3 DNA follows: TGTGCCAGCAGGACAGGGGAACCTGGAAACACCATATATTTT. Its protein product is CASRTGEPGNTIYF. The chain employs TRBV28 and TRBJ1-3, with 8 bases matching TRBD1. This CDR3 is 14 amino acids long. CDR1 and CDR2 (germline): MDHEN, SYDVKM. Trimming took 6 bases from V and 2 from J; bases not matched to a gene: 3.

This clonotype came up many times. The chain recombines TRBV2 with TRBJ2-4, with D tentatively TRBD2 (6 bases). CDR1 is SNHLY and CDR2 is FYNNEI in the germline V gene. Trimming left V 4 bases short and J 0 bases short, with 10 bases between. There are 15 residues in the CDR3. CDR3 bases: TGTGCCAGCAGTGGCGGGAACCTAGCCAAAAACATTCAGTACTTC. Encoded protein: CASSGGNLAKNIQYF.

This chain joins TRBV30 and TRBJ1-2; 7 bases line up with TRBD1. The trim removed 0 bases at V and 8 bases at J, leaving 9 bases unmatched. CDR1 GTSNPN and CDR2 SVGIG come from the germline V gene (reference sequence). The CDR3 is made up of 14 amino acids. The CDR3 protein is CAWSVSKGAGGYTF. The CDR3 nucleotides are TGTGCCTGGAGTGTCTCGAAGGGGGCCGGGGGCTACACCTTC.

Many counts were recorded for this clonotype. J is TRBJ2-5 and V is TRBV12-3 or TRBV12-4; a possible D gene is TRBD2 (5 bases). This CDR3 is built from 13 residues. V was pared by 6 bases and J by 1 base, with 9 bases between. CDR3 protein: CASRMGVQETQYF. In DNA form, the CDR3 reads TGTGCCAGCAGAATGGGAGTCCAAGAGACCCAGTACTTC.

V usage is TRBV30 and J usage is TRBJ2-7, with D possibly TRBD1 on 5 matching bases. Germline CDR1 and CDR2: GTSNPN and SVGIG (reference sequence). The CDR3 totals 14 residues. Trimming removed 0 bases at V and 4 bases at J, with 13 bases between. The CDR3 protein is CAWSVGAGNYEQYF. The CDR3, as DNA: TGTGCCTGGAGTGTAGGGGCAGGAAATTACGAGCAGTACTTC.

This clonotype was observed many times. The genes are TRBV20-1 and TRBJ2-5; D might be TRBD2 (5 bases). The V gene's germline CDR1 is DFQATT and CDR2 SNEGSKA (reference sequence). The length of the CDR3 is 13 residues. The ends were cut back, 6 bases at V and 4 bases at J, with 15 bases in the middle. The CDR3 spells CSARIGSAETQYF. The CDR3 DNA sequence: TGCAGTGCGAGGATAGGGAGTGCAGAGACCCAGTACTTC.